This is a list of T cell receptor beta chains from one sample in a study of T cells in localized non-small cell lung cancer. Data came from immunoSEQ multiplex PCR; TCRdb stores just in-frame clones and leaves some out. The sample yields some 17,000 clones, around four fifths seen once. The starting material was peripheral blood, obtained before any cancer treatment. The receptors were sampled from a male donor at least 60 years old with stage III lung adenocarcinoma. Each CDR3 is given with its conserved first and last residue. The D gene is left open where the match is weak. Clone size appears in some rows only: once, few, many, or a class for an expanded clone.

D | length | size | J | V | CDR3 | DNA
TRBD2 | 16 | - | TRBJ2-7 | TRBV12-5 | CASGLTSGGASYEQYF | TGTGCTAGTGGTTTAACTAGCGGGGGTGCTTCCTACGAGCAGTACTTC
- | 13 | once | TRBJ2-7 | TRBV25-1 | CASSGGSDYEQYF | TGTGCCAGCAGTGGGGGTTCGGACTACGAGCAGTACTTC
- | 13 | - | TRBJ1-2 | TRBV27 | CASSSNRVVGYTF | TGTGCCAGCAGTAGCAACAGGGTAGTTGGCTACACCTTC
- | 14 | - | TRBJ1-2 | TRBV19 | CASSPSQGLYGYTF | TGTGCCAGTAGCCCCAGCCAGGGGTTATATGGCTACACCTTC
- | 15 | - | TRBJ2-5 | TRBV6-1 | CASRGGPSSKETQYF | TGTGCCAGCAGGGGGGGTCCTTCAAGTAAAGAGACCCAGTACTTC
TRBD1 | 14 | - | TRBJ1-6 | TRBV5-4 | CASSSGQGWSPLHF | TGTGCCAGCAGCTCCGGACAGGGTTGGTCACCCCTCCACTTT
- | 15 | - | TRBJ1-3 | TRBV18 | CASSPEGGPGNTIYF | TGTGCCAGCTCACCCGAAGGGGGACCTGGAAACACCATATATTTT
TRBD2 | 15 | - | TRBJ2-5 | TRBV27 | CASSLLAGYQETQYF | TGTGCCAGCAGCCTACTAGCGGGGTATCAAGAGACCCAGTACTTC
TRBD2 | 16 | - | TRBJ2-3 | TRBV7-2 | CASSARLAGGLDTQYF | TGTGCCAGCAGCGCTAGACTAGCGGGGGGGCTAGATACGCAGTATTTT
TRBD1 | 15 | - | TRBJ2-7 | TRBV5-5 | CASSSGPGQGVGQYF | TGTGCCAGCAGCTCAGGACCGGGACAGGGAGTAGGGCAGTACTTC
- | 15 | - | TRBJ1-5 | TRBV15 | CATSRGDTGIQPQHF | TGTGCCACCAGCAGAGGAGATACAGGGATTCAGCCCCAGCATTTT
TRBD1 | 16 | - | TRBJ1-2 | TRBV4-1 | CASSQDPARTGRGYTF | TGCGCCAGCAGCCAAGATCCGGCGCGGACAGGGCGAGGCTACACCTTC
TRBD2 | 13 | - | TRBJ2-7 | TRBV13 | CASSVGGSYEQYF | TGTGCCAGCAGCGTGGGAGGGTCCTACGAGCAGTACTTC
TRBD1 | 13 | - | TRBJ1-2 | TRBV27 | CASSIDRDYGYTF | TGTGCCAGCTCGATCGACAGGGACTATGGCTACACCTTC
TRBD1 | 18 | few | TRBJ2-6 | TRBV13 | CASSPLTGANSGANVLTF | TGTGCCAGCAGCCCCCTGACAGGGGCGAACTCTGGGGCCAACGTCCTGACTTTC
- | 14 | - | TRBJ1-1 | TRBV10-3 | CAISGMGQNTEAFF | TGTGCCATCAGTGGAATGGGACAGAACACTGAAGCTTTCTTT
- | 15 | - | TRBJ1-5 | TRBV6-1 | CASSQRDLMEGPQHF | TGTGCCAGCAGTCAACGGGACCTAATGGAAGGGCCCCAGCATTTT
- | 15 | few | TRBJ1-5 | TRBV4-1 | CASSQEAFSNQPQHF | TGCGCCAGCAGCCAAGAAGCCTTTAGCAATCAGCCCCAGCATTTT
- | 21 | - | TRBJ1-5 | TRBV15 | CATSSGTLWGSPTGSNQPQHF | TGTGCCACCAGCTCTGGGACTTTGTGGGGCAGCCCGACGGGAAGCAATCAGCCCCAGCATTTT
TRBD1 | 15 | - | TRBJ2-7 | TRBV18 | CASSSGTGLSYEQYF | TGTGCCAGCTCGTCCGGGACAGGGTTATCCTACGAGCAGTACTTC
- | 16 | - | TRBJ1-4 | TRBV11-2 | CASSSLGRSTNEKLFF | TGTGCCAGCAGCTCTCTGGGAAGGTCAACTAATGAAAAACTGTTTTTT
TRBD1 | 15 | - | TRBJ1-2 | TRBV19 | CASSMRGGQGYGYTF | TGTGCCAGTAGTATGCGAGGAGGACAGGGCTATGGCTACACCTTC
TRBD1 | 14 | - | TRBJ1-3 | TRBV10-3 | CAISGTGSGNTIYF | TGTGCCATCAGTGGGACAGGCTCTGGAAACACCATATATTTT
TRBD2 | 15 | - | TRBJ2-3 | TRBV10-2 | CASSEPGLATDTQYF | TGCGCCAGCAGTGAGCCGGGACTAGCCACAGATACGCAGTATTTT
- | 14 | - | TRBJ1-1 | TRBV18 | CASSPQGRNTEAFF | TGTGCCAGCTCGCCTCAGGGGAGGAACACTGAAGCTTTCTTT
- | 14 | - | TRBJ1-2 | TRBV6-5 | CASSYATGGGGYTF | TGTGCCAGCAGTTACGCAACAGGTGGAGGTGGCTACACCTTC
- | 17 | - | TRBJ2-2 | TRBV7-6 | CASSLAPRLLNTGELFF | TGTGCCAGCAGCTTAGCGCCCCGCCTCCTCAACACCGGGGAGCTGTTTTTT
- | 15 | - | TRBJ2-2 | TRBV6-1 | CAGADGHSNTGELFF | TGTGCCGGGGCTGACGGACATTCGAACACCGGGGAGCTGTTTTTT
TRBD1 | 14 | - | TRBJ1-1 | TRBV2 | CASILQGANTEAFF | TGTGCCAGCATTTTACAGGGGGCGAACACTGAAGCTTTCTTT
- | 13 | - | TRBJ2-5 | TRBV19 | CASSSGDIETQYF | TGTGCCAGTAGCAGTGGGGATATAGAGACCCAGTACTTC
- | 15 | - | TRBJ1-2 | TRBV4-1 | CASSLTRLYRYGYTF | TGCGCCAGCAGCCTAACTCGGTTGTACCGCTATGGCTACACCTTC
- | 18 | - | TRBJ2-7 | TRBV5-8 | CASSLALYLTPSSYEQYF | TGTGCCAGCAGCTTGGCACTGTACCTTACCCCAAGCTCCTACGAGCAGTACTTC
- | 14 | - | TRBJ2-3 | TRBV5-1 | CASSLATGTDTQYF | TGCGCCAGCAGCTTGGCGACGGGCACAGATACGCAGTATTTT
- | 11 | once | TRBJ1-1 | TRBV6-6 | CASRVRTEAFF | TGTGCCAGCAGGGTAAGAACTGAAGCTTTCTTT
- | 17 | - | TRBJ1-6 | TRBV5-1 | CASSTGNGGANNSPLHF | TGCGCCAGCAGCACGGGCAATGGGGGCGCAAATAATTCACCCCTCCACTTT
- | 15 | - | TRBJ1-1 | TRBV5-1 | CASSASLAGAREAFF | TGCGCCAGCAGCGCGAGCCTTGCTGGGGCCAGGGAAGCTTTCTTT
- | 14 | once | TRBJ2-5 | TRBV18 | CASSSPNSQETQYF | TGTGCCAGCTCAAGTCCTAACAGTCAAGAGACCCAGTACTTC
TRBD1 | 14 | - | TRBJ2-1 | TRBV5-1 | CASSQGQGAGEQFF | TGCGCCAGCAGCCAGGGGCAGGGGGCGGGTGAGCAGTTCTTC
TRBD1 | 15 | - | TRBJ2-1 | TRBV5-1 | CASSLTGEHYNEQFF | TGCGCCAGCAGCTTGACAGGGGAACACTACAATGAGCAGTTCTTC
- | 15 | - | TRBJ2-3 | TRBV9 | CASSVAGGRLDTQYF | TGTGCCAGCAGCGTAGCCGGGGGACGTCTTGATACGCAGTATTTT
TRBD2 | 15 | - | TRBJ2-5 | TRBV5-1 | CASSLGLAGFETQYF | TGCGCCAGCAGCCTGGGACTAGCGGGGTTTGAGACCCAGTACTTC
- | 12 | - | TRBJ1-1 | TRBV6-5 | CAISPGYTEAFF | TGTGCCATCTCCCCAGGGTACACTGAAGCTTTCTTT
- | 15 | - | TRBJ1-2 | TRBV6-5 | CASSSLGGLLYGYTF | TGTGCCAGCAGTTCCCTCGGGGGCCTCTTATATGGCTACACCTTC
- | 11 | - | TRBJ2-7 | TRBV5-1 | CASSLGHEQYF | TGCGCCAGCAGCTTGGGACACGAGCAGTACTTC
- | 15 | - | TRBJ2-5 | TRBV13 | CASSLKGGAGETQYF | TGTGCCAGCAGCTTAAAAGGGGGGGCTGGGGAGACCCAGTACTTC
TRBD2 | 18 | - | TRBJ2-2 | TRBV5-1 | CASSSGLAGGASKGELFF | TGCGCCAGCAGCTCGGGACTAGCGGGGGGCGCTAGTAAGGGGGAGCTGTTTTTT
- | 16 | - | TRBJ2-7 | TRBV4-2 | CASSQDFGGAHYEQYF | TGTGCCAGCAGCCAAGATTTCGGGGGAGCCCACTACGAGCAGTACTTC